This T cell receptor (beta chain) emerged from a study of identical twins. Germline CDR1 SGDLS, CDR2 YYNGEE. Losses at the gene ends were 4 bases for V and 4 bases for J; bases not matched to a gene: 11. This CDR3 contains 17 residues. Template switching added a universal primer binding site, and final cDNA carried unique molecular identifiers. TCRdb analysed the 5' RACE reads with MiXCR anew, one entry per CDR3 protein. The sample shows nearly 250,000 distinct CDR3 sequences, roughly 7% of them seen only once. This clonotype was observed a handful of times. What it recognizes is unknown. Regarding the study as a whole: Modeled out-of-frame TCR alpha sharing in monozygotic twins fell below observed levels. Beta out-of-frame sequences showed weaker excess sharing between twins. Low generation-probability sequences were in excess among twin-shared out-of-frame alpha sequences.

The sample was also reused in another study, on yellow fever vaccine responses in identical twins.

The rearrangement uses TRBV9 and TRBJ2-4; 10 nucleotides match TRBD1. This receptor was obtained from a woman between 18 and 29 years old in good health. Sequencing was done on a sample of memory (CD45RO+) T cells sorted from blood. This chain's CDR3 is CASSRGTGAPFKNIQYF. Written as DNA, the CDR3 is TGTGCCAGCAGCAGGGGGACAGGGGCTCCCTTTAAAAACATTCAGTACTTC.